Presented here are 20 T cell receptor beta chains from one specimen sequenced in a study of T cell responses to AZD1222 COVID-19 vaccine. Here immunoSEQ multiplex PCR was the method, and the copy in TCRdb shows in-frame clones only, minus some. The table records 140,000 to 150,000 clones, 85% to 90% of them present only once. Sequences were derived from peripheral blood, sampled on day 0 of AZD1222 vaccination. These TCRs come from an adult in good health.

The chain has TRBV5-5 and TRBJ1-5, with D maybe TRBD1 (6 bases). Deletions cut 2 bases from V and 4 bases from J, with 10 bases between. CDR1 SGHKS and CDR2 YYEKEE come from the germline V gene (reference sequence). CDR3 length: 14 amino acids. Here the CDR3 DNA reads TGTGCCAGCAGCTTCGGAACAGGGAATCAGCCCCAGCATTTT. Translation gives CASSFGTGNQPQHF.

V is TRBV30 and J is TRBJ2-6; unclear D gene. Germline CDR1 is GTSNPN and CDR2 is SVGIG (reference sequence). Trimming removed 0 bases from V and 4 bases from J, with 7 bases in between. This CDR3 has 14 residues. Here the CDR3 reads CAWSVGAGANVLTF. Here the CDR3 DNA reads TGTGCCTGGAGTGTTGGCGCCGGGGCCAACGTCCTGACTTTC.

This chain joins TRBV3-1 (or the pseudogene TRBV3-2) and TRBJ2-1; no clear D. The V and J ends lost 3 bases and 4 bases respectively, with 7 bases between them. Germline loops: CDR1 LGHDT, CDR2 YNNKEL (reference sequence). The CDR3 is 13 residues long. CDR3 sequence (DNA): TGTGCCAGCAGCCACCGGGTTTACAATGAGCAGTTCTTC. Translating gives CASSHRVYNEQFF.

This clone was counted a few times. Other nucleotide sequences from this sample produce the same CDR3. The rearrangement uses TRBV6-4 and TRBJ2-3, with 9 bases identical to TRBD2. Trimming at V came to 2 bases and at J to 3 bases, leaving 0 bases not matched to a gene. The CDR3 length is 14 residues. Germline values: CDR1 MRHNA, CDR2 SNTAGT. CDR3 sequence (DNA): TGTGCCAGCAGTGACGCGGGAGGGACAGATACGCAGTATTTT. This gives the protein CASSDAGGTDTQYF.

This clone was seen once. The chain is built from TRBV5-1 and TRBJ2-3; D unresolved. The germline gives CDR1 SGHRS, CDR2 YFSETQ. V was trimmed by 0 bases and J by 4 bases, leaving 9 bases between them. The CDR3 sequence is 14 residues long. The CDR3 DNA sequence: TGCGCCAGCAGCTTGGAGGGCCGGGCAGATACGCAGTATTTT. The encoded protein is CASSLEGRADTQYF.

The J gene is TRBJ2-3, the V gene TRBV4-2; 7 nucleotides align to TRBD1. There are 15 residues in the CDR3. Germline V lookup: CDR1 LGHNA, CDR2 YNFKEQ. V lost 4 bases, J lost 3 bases, and 7 bases stayed unmatched. The CDR3 is CASSLERTGTDTQYF. The DNA for the CDR3 is TGTGCCAGCAGCCTAGAAAGGACAGGAACAGATACGCAGTATTTT.

V usage is TRBV7-9 and J usage is TRBJ2-1; D is ambiguous. From germline, CDR1 is SEHNR and CDR2 FQNEAQ (reference sequence). The V end was cut by 5 bases, the J end by 12 bases, with 20 bases between. The CDR3 covers 14 residues. The chain's CDR3 is CASSRSYADDGQFF. The CDR3 region has the DNA TGTGCCAGCAGCCGGTCCTATGCCGATGACGGGCAGTTCTTC.

CDR3: CASSLPPNNEKLFF. CDR3 nucleotides: TGTGCCAGCAGTTTACCGCCAAATAATGAAAAACTGTTTTTT. V is TRBV28 and J is TRBJ1-4, with no clear D. CDR1 is MDHEN and CDR2 is SYDVKM in the germline V gene. The CDR3 runs to 14 residues. Between the trimmed V and J ends, which lost 2 bases and 4 bases, there was a span of 8 bases.

Here the CDR3 reads CASSLQIGDLNSPLHF. The CDR3 DNA is TGTGCCAGCAGTTTACAAATAGGGGACCTTAATTCACCCCTCCACTTT. The chain is built from TRBV28 and TRBJ1-6, with D tentatively TRBD1 (5 bases). V gave up 2 bases and J gave up 6 bases, with 14 bases separating them. Germline lookup yields CDR1 MDHEN and CDR2 SYDVKM. The CDR3 loop spans 16 amino acids.

This chain joins TRBV6-5 and TRBJ1-1; unclear D gene. Germline CDR1 and CDR2: MNHEY and SVGAGI. CDR3 length: 13 residues. V was pared by 3 bases and J by 4 bases, with 9 bases between. DNA for the CDR3: TGTGCCAGCAGTTATTCCGGTTTCACTGAAGCTTTCTTT. Encoded protein: CASSYSGFTEAFF.

The CDR3 DNA is TGTGCCAGCAGGCCGACTAGCGGGGGGCGAGATACGCAGTATTTT. This translates into CASRPTSGGRDTQYF. The rearrangement uses TRBV6-5 and TRBJ2-3, with 13 bases aligning to TRBD2. V shed 6 bases, J shed 5 bases, and the junction held 5 bases outside the gene matches. Germline V lookup: CDR1 MNHEY, CDR2 SVGAGI. CDR3 size: 15 residues.

The V gene is TRBV7-6, the J gene TRBJ1-1; 7 bases match TRBD1. The CDR3 is 14 residues long. The germline CDR1 and CDR2 sequences are SGHVS and FNYEAQ. Trimming removed 5 bases from V and 8 bases from J; junction bases left unmatched: 11. CDR3 sequence reads: CASSGTTGSGEAFF. CDR3 coding DNA: TGTGCCAGCAGCGGCACGACAGGGTCCGGGGAAGCTTTCTTT. The full variable domain, in which reference TRBV7-6 and TRBJ1-1 provide the parts outside the CDR3, is GAGVSQSPRYKVTKRGQDVALRCDPISGHVSLYWYRQALGQGPEFLTYFNYEAQQDKSGLPNDRFSAERPEGSISTLTIQRTEQRDSAMYRCASSGTTGSGEAFFGQGTRLTVV.

The chain joins TRBV12-3 or TRBV12-4 to TRBJ1-2, with D perhaps TRBD1 (5 bases). This CDR3 has 13 residues. The V and J ends lost 4 bases and 4 bases respectively, with 10 bases between them. CDR3 sequence (DNA): TGTGCCAGCAGTTACGACAGCCTCTATGGCTACACCTTC. Its protein is CASSYDSLYGYTF.

V usage is TRBV9 and J usage is TRBJ1-2; D is ambiguous. Trimming cost V 0 bases and J 7 bases, with 13 bases left between them. CDR1 and CDR2 from the germline V gene are SGDLS and YYNGEE. The CDR3 covers 14 residues. The chain's CDR3 is CASSVAIEGAGYTF. CDR3 sequence (DNA): TGTGCCAGCAGCGTAGCTATTGAAGGAGCTGGCTACACCTTC.

This clone was seen once. The V gene is TRBV28, the J gene TRBJ2-6; 11 bases fit TRBD1. Trimming at V came to 6 bases and at J to 3 bases, leaving 7 bases not matched to a gene. Germline V gives CDR1 MDHEN, CDR2 SYDVKM. This CDR3 spans 17 amino acids. The CDR3 DNA is TGTGCCAGCAGCACCCGGACAGGGGGCATTGGGGCCAACGTCCTGACTTTC. Translation gives CASSTRTGGIGANVLTF.

There are a few counts of this clone. This chain connects TRBV28 to TRBJ2-1; 10 positions match TRBD2. This CDR3 is 14 amino acids long. The V gene end was trimmed by 3 bases and the J gene end by 9 bases; junction bases not matched to a gene: 5. Germline V gene sequence: CDR1 MDHEN, CDR2 SYDVKM. The CDR3, as DNA: TGTGCCAGCAGTTTCACTAGCGGGACCGGTGAGCAGTTCTTC. Encoded protein: CASSFTSGTGEQFF.

The table lists this clone with a count of one. The CDR3 sequence is CASSPGPRSMAFF. CDR3 coding DNA: TGTGCCAGCAGTCCAGGGCCCCGCTCAATGGCTTTCTTT. The rearrangement links TRBV6-5 to TRBJ1-1; D possibly corresponds to TRBD1 (5 bases). CDR1 is MNHEY and CDR2 is SVGAGI in the germline V gene. This CDR3 region has 13 residues. V lost 5 bases to trimming and J lost 11 bases, with 18 bases between them.

The gene calls are TRBV6-5 and TRBJ2-7, with D maybe TRBD1 (6 bases). The CDR3 contains 16 residues. The germline V gene has CDR1 MNHEY and CDR2 SVGAGI. V lost 0 bases and J 5 bases, leaving 17 bases between the germline ends. The CDR3: CASSYSRAGVGHEQYF. Written as DNA, the CDR3 is TGTGCCAGCAGTTACTCACGGGCAGGGGTGGGCCACGAGCAGTACTTC.

V and J are TRBV13 and TRBJ2-1; the match to TRBD2 covers 10 bases. The CDR3 has 17 residues. V shed 5 bases, J shed 4 bases, and the junction held 11 bases outside the gene matches. Germline assignment: CDR1 PRHDT and CDR2 FYEKMQ (reference sequence). CDR3 sequence: CASSPERLAGVYNEQFF. In DNA, the CDR3 is TGTGCCAGCAGCCCCGAGAGGCTAGCGGGGGTTTACAATGAGCAGTTCTTC.

The chain couples TRBV19 to TRBJ2-7; 11 nucleotides match TRBD2. The CDR3 is 15 amino acids. With 6 bases clipped from V and 4 bases from J, the junction kept 8 bases outside the gene matches. Germline loops: CDR1 LNHDA, CDR2 SQIVND (reference sequence). CDR3 DNA: TGTGCCAGTAGCTTATCCGGGACTAGCGGTTACGAGCAGTACTTC. This gives the protein CASSLSGTSGYEQYF.